Each of the 32 T cell receptor beta chains below was sequenced from the same sample in a study of beta chain features in type 1 diabetes listed by TCRdb under 2018. Library preparation used the immunoSEQ multiplex PCR assay. The entire amount of isolated RNA was reverse transcribed using the High Capacity cDNA Reverse Transcription Kit, so the sequenced TCRB transcripts were expressed ones. TCRdb holds this immuneACCESS table with in-frame rearrangements only. Some clones are missing; in checked studies, unresolved V genes explain under half, and the rest has no known cause. This sample comprises roughly 330,000 clones, 11% of them detected only once. Jointly, the top ten make up roughly 0.014% of the sample. The specimen sequenced was naive CD4+ T cells from blood. This specimen's cell subset or site label, interpreted: true naive CD4+ T cells. Every receptor here comes from a woman aged 30 to 39 in good health.

This clone was observed a handful of times. The chain joins TRBV11-2 to TRBJ2-5; the match to TRBD1 covers 7 bases. The CDR3 is made up of 14 amino acids. In germline, CDR1 is SGHAT, CDR2 FQNNGV. Unmatched junction bases numbered 8, after V lost 5 bases and J lost 5 bases. The CDR3 region has the DNA TGTGCCAGCAGCACCCGACAGGGCGGTGAGACCCAGTACTTC. As protein: CASSTRQGGETQYF.

The gene calls are TRBV6-5 and TRBJ1-5; D gene ambiguous. The CDR3 consists of 13 residues. Trimming pared 5 bases from V and 3 bases from J, leaving 8 bases between. Per the germline V gene, CDR1 is MNHEY and CDR2 is SVGAGI. CDR3 residues: CASSLRDNQPQHF. For the CDR3, the DNA is TGTGCCAGCAGTCTGCGGGACAATCAGCCCCAGCATTTT.

The sample holds a few counts of this clone. The V gene is TRBV18, the J gene TRBJ2-7, with 8 bases lining up with TRBD2. The CDR3 length is 17 residues. The germline V gene encodes CDR1 KGHSH and CDR2 LQKENI. The ends lost 8 bases at V and 5 bases at J; junction bases unmatched: 20. CDR3: CASRAPKAGEAPHEQYF. The CDR3 coding sequence is TGTGCCAGCCGGGCCCCCAAAGCGGGAGAAGCCCCCCACGAGCAGTACTTC.

This sequence joins TRBV18 and TRBJ1-5; TRBD1 aligns across 10 bases. CDR3 length: 15 amino acids. Germline V gene sequence: CDR1 KGHSH, CDR2 LQKENI. V lost 3 bases to trimming and J lost 6 bases; unmatched junction nucleotides: 5. The CDR3 nucleotides read TGTGCCAGCTCACCCGGACAGGGGGTAGGTCAGCCCCAGCATTTT. It encodes CASSPGQGVGQPQHF.

This clone was picked up a small number of times. The V and J genes are TRBV7-2 and TRBJ1-5; weak D call: TRBD1 (5 bases). In germline, CDR1 is SGHTA, CDR2 FQGNSA. The CDR3 is 15 residues long. Trimming pared 5 bases from V and 4 bases from J, leaving 15 bases between. Written as DNA, the CDR3 is TGTGCCAGCAGCCCGGGATCAGGGACTAATCAGCCCCAGCATTTT. This sequence encodes CASSPGSGTNQPQHF.

This clone came up a few times. J is TRBJ2-7 and V is TRBV7-9; TRBD1 matches at 9 bases. The trim removed 5 bases at V and 6 bases at J, leaving 8 bases unmatched. Germline CDR1 SEHNR, CDR2 FQNEAQ (reference sequence). The CDR3 has 14 residues. This CDR3 reads CASSPSGQGGEQYF. The CDR3 bases are TGTGCCAGCAGCCCGTCGGGACAGGGCGGCGAGCAGTACTTC.

A few counts support this clone. The chain carries TRBV6-1 and TRBJ1-5; a possible D gene is TRBD1 (6 bases). Trimming cost V 3 bases and J 1 base, with 13 bases left between them. The germline V gene has CDR1 MNHNS and CDR2 SASEGT. There are 16 residues in the CDR3. The CDR3 loop is CASSETNRESNQPQHF. DNA for the CDR3: TGTGCCAGCAGTGAGACCAACAGGGAAAGCAATCAGCCCCAGCATTTT.

The chain employs TRBV18 and TRBJ2-1, with 9 positions matching TRBD1. Germline values: CDR1 KGHSH, CDR2 LQKENI. The CDR3 runs 15 residues. With V trimmed by 5 bases and J by 7 bases, 9 bases remained unmatched. CDR3 sequence: CASSSGTGPRNEQFF. Written as DNA, the CDR3 is TGTGCCAGCTCAAGCGGGACAGGGCCGCGGAATGAGCAGTTCTTC.

The CDR3 protein is CSAPVTDTQYF. Here the CDR3 DNA reads TGCAGTGCTCCAGTAACCGATACGCAGTATTTT. The genes are TRBV20-1 and TRBJ2-3; D is ambiguous. The CDR3 is made up of 11 amino acids. The germline gives CDR1 DFQATT, CDR2 SNEGSKA (reference sequence). V was cut by 5 bases and J by 6 bases, with 9 bases left in between.

The chain recombines TRBV27 with TRBJ1-1; D remains ambiguous. The CDR3 contains 13 residues. CDR1 is MNHEY and CDR2 is SMNVEV in the germline V gene (reference sequence). The ends were cut back, 2 bases at V and 3 bases at J, with 7 bases in the middle. The CDR3 sequence: CASSLGVHTEAFF. In nucleotides, the CDR3 is TGTGCCAGCAGTTTAGGAGTCCACACTGAAGCTTTCTTT.

V usage is TRBV7-2 and J usage is TRBJ2-7; D is unresolved. V was cut by 4 bases and J by 0 bases, with 10 bases left in between. Germline-derived CDR1 and CDR2 are SGHTA and FQGNSA. The CDR3 is 14 residues long. The CDR3 DNA reads as TGTGCCAGCAGCTCGAAAGCTACCTCCTACGAGCAGTACTTC. Protein sequence: CASSSKATSYEQYF.

J is TRBJ1-2 and V is TRBV7-2, with TRBD1 matching 12 bases. Per germline, CDR1 SGHTA and CDR2 FQGNSA. The V segment lost 3 bases and the J segment 8 bases; nucleotides outside the gene matches: 4. The CDR3 runs to 14 residues. The CDR3: CASSFGTGGRGYTF. The CDR3 coding sequence is TGTGCCAGCAGCTTTGGGACAGGGGGCCGGGGCTACACCTTC. Full variable domain (missing parts from reference TRBV7-2 and TRBJ1-2): GAGVSQSPSNKVTEKGKDVELRCDPISGHTALYWYRQSLGQGLEFLIYFQGNSAPDKSGLPSDRFSAERTGGSVSTLTIQRTQQEDSAVYLCASSFGTGGRGYTFGSGTRLTVV.

The chain uses TRBV21-1 and TRBJ2-1; the listed D gene, TRBD2, was not tested against the DNA. TRBV21-1 is a pseudogene. This CDR3 is built from 14 residues. In DNA form, the CDR3 reads TGTGCCAGCAGCAAAACGGGAGGATTCGATGAGCAGTTCTTC. Translating it yields CASSKTGGFDEQFF.

This chain uses TRBV27 with TRBJ2-1, with a weak D call TRBD2 (5 bases). Germline V CDR1 and CDR2: MNHEY, SMNVEV (reference sequence). V was cut by 5 bases and J by 6 bases, with 14 bases left in between. The CDR3 spans 14 residues. CDR3 loop: CASSETRGTNEQFF. The CDR3 region has the DNA TGTGCCAGCAGTGAGACTCGGGGTACCAATGAGCAGTTCTTC.

The rearrangement joins TRBV28 to TRBJ2-7; 9 bases align to TRBD1. Germline trimming cut 6 bases from V and 6 bases from J; bases unmatched to any gene: 6. The CDR3 has 13 residues. Germline-derived CDR1 and CDR2 are MDHEN and SYDVKM. The CDR3 protein is CASRWDRAFEQYF. CDR3 coding DNA: TGTGCCAGCAGGTGGGACAGGGCATTCGAGCAGTACTTC.

Only a few counts were recorded for this clone. The V call is TRBV7-2, the J call TRBJ2-3; perhaps TRBD2 as D (5 bases). Germline-derived CDR1 and CDR2 are SGHTA and FQGNSA. Trimming took off 5 bases at V and 1 base at J, with 10 bases between the two ends. This CDR3 region has 14 residues. This CDR3 reads CASSPNSGTDTQYF. The CDR3 DNA sequence: TGTGCCAGCAGCCCAAATAGCGGCACAGATACGCAGTATTTT. Based on the CDR3 plus reference TRBV7-2 and TRBJ2-3, the full variable domain is GAGVSQSPSNKVTEKGKDVELRCDPISGHTALYWYRQSLGQGLEFLIYFQGNSAPDKSGLPSDRFSAERTGGSVSTLTIQRTQQEDSAVYLCASSPNSGTDTQYFGPGTRLTVL.

This clone has more than one count but fewer than ten. The gene calls are TRBV5-1 and TRBJ2-7, with D possibly TRBD1 on 5 matching bases. The V end lost 0 bases, the J end lost 6 bases, and 7 bases lay between the germline ends. The length of the CDR3 is 12 residues. Germline CDR1 and CDR2: SGHRS and YFSETQ. The chain's CDR3 is CASSLGGREQYF. The CDR3 DNA reads as TGCGCCAGCAGCTTGGGGGGCCGCGAGCAGTACTTC.

The chain is built from TRBV28 and TRBJ2-3, with 7 positions matching TRBD2. Per germline, CDR1 MDHEN and CDR2 SYDVKM. J lost 0 bases, V lost 7 bases, and 7 bases had no gene match. The CDR3 sequence is 15 residues long. CDR3 region: CASNLAAYSTDTQYF. CDR3 coding DNA: TGTGCCAGCAATCTAGCGGCATATAGCACAGATACGCAGTATTTT.

A few counts support this clone. The chain combines TRBV18 with TRBJ1-1; D gene unclear. Trimming left V 3 bases short and J 3 bases short, with 11 bases between. CDR3 length: 14 residues. Germline values: CDR1 KGHSH, CDR2 LQKENI. CDR3 amino acids: CASSPKSQDTEAFF. CDR3 coding DNA: TGTGCCAGCTCACCCAAAAGTCAGGACACTGAAGCTTTCTTT.

This clone was counted a few times. The rearrangement uses TRBV7-9 and TRBJ2-3; 12 bases match TRBD2. J lost 4 bases, V lost 5 bases, and 10 bases had no gene match. The CDR3 runs 17 residues. The germline V gene encodes CDR1 SEHNR and CDR2 FQNEAQ (reference sequence). CDR3: CASSPTSGSWRADTQYF. CDR3 in DNA: TGTGCCAGCAGCCCGACTAGCGGGAGTTGGAGGGCAGATACGCAGTATTTT.

The V and J genes are TRBV4-3 and TRBJ1-1; D may be TRBD1 (5 bases). Germline V gives CDR1 LGHNA, CDR2 YSLEER. Trimming removed 0 bases from V and 0 bases from J, with 14 bases in between. The CDR3 is 17 amino acids. In DNA, the CDR3 is TGCGCCAGCAGCCAAGATCCCCCGACAGCCATGAACACTGAAGCTTTCTTT. This gives the protein CASSQDPPTAMNTEAFF.

The chain uses TRBV4-3 and TRBJ2-1, with D possibly being TRBD2 (5 bases). This CDR3 has 14 residues. Trimming removed 0 bases from V and 7 bases from J, with 10 bases in between. Germline CDR1 is LGHNA and CDR2 is YSLEER. CDR3 sequence: CASSQEALVNEQFF. CDR3 DNA sequence: TGCGCCAGCAGCCAAGAGGCACTAGTAAATGAGCAGTTCTTC.

This clone was found a few times. V is TRBV18 and J is TRBJ2-1; TRBD2 matches at 13 bases. Trimming took 2 bases from V and 9 from J; bases not matched to a gene: 4. The CDR3 contains 15 residues. CDR1 is KGHSH and CDR2 is LQKENI in the germline V gene. CDR3 protein: CASSPGLAGDSEQFF. The CDR3 region has the DNA TGTGCCAGCTCACCAGGACTAGCGGGAGATTCTGAGCAGTTCTTC.

The chain employs TRBV4-3 and TRBJ1-2; D gene ambiguous. V gave up 0 bases and J gave up 5 bases, with 10 bases separating them. The CDR3 is 14 residues long. The germline V gene has CDR1 LGHNA and CDR2 YSLEER. CDR3 DNA: TGCGCCAGCAGCCAAGAAGATCGCGGGTATGGCTACACCTTC. This gives the protein CASSQEDRGYGYTF.

J is TRBJ2-1 and V is TRBV15; D could derive from TRBD1 or TRBD2 (9 bases each). The ends were cut back, 1 base at V and 4 bases at J, with 26 bases in the middle. From germline, CDR1 is LNHNV and CDR2 YYDKDF (reference sequence). The CDR3 extends over 20 amino acids. The CDR3 DNA reads as TGTGCCACCAGCAGAGGGGCGGGGACAGGGAGGCTAGCGGGGTACAATGAGCAGTTCTTC. It yields the protein CATSRGAGTGRLAGYNEQFF. Supplemented by reference TRBV15 and TRBJ2-1, the full variable domain reads DAMVIQNPRYQVTQFGKPVTLSCSQTLNHNVMYWYQQKSSQAPKLLFHYYDKDFNNEADTPDNFQSRRPNTSFCFLDIRSPGLGDTAMYLCATSRGAGTGRLAGYNEQFFGPGTRLTVL.

This clone was seen a handful of times. This chain connects TRBV7-9 to TRBJ2-1, with 11 bases matching TRBD2. CDR3 length: 18 amino acids. Per germline, CDR1 SEHNR and CDR2 FQNEAQ (reference sequence). V shed 0 bases and J 9 bases; nucleotides not matched to a gene: 13. The CDR3 DNA is TGTGCCAGCAGCTTAGCGTATCTTGTAGCGGGAGGGCCTGGTGAGCAGTTCTTC. Translated: CASSLAYLVAGGPGEQFF.

This clone was seen only a few times. The CDR3 region is CASSLGTGKDEQYF. The CDR3 DNA sequence: TGCGCCAGCAGCTTGGGGACAGGGAAGGACGAGCAGTACTTC. The V call is TRBV5-1, the J call TRBJ2-7; 8 bases align to TRBD1. Germline V gene data show CDR1 as SGHRS and CDR2 as YFSETQ. This CDR3 is built from 14 residues. With V trimmed by 0 bases and J by 5 bases, 4 bases remained unmatched.

This clone was counted only a few times. The chain recombines TRBV15 with TRBJ2-7, with 9 bases matching TRBD2. V shed 0 bases and J 3 bases; nucleotides not matched to a gene: 12. The CDR3 contains 18 residues. CDR1 LNHNV and CDR2 YYDKDF come from the germline V gene (reference sequence). The CDR3 region is CATSRDLGIAGVLYEQYF. For the CDR3, the DNA is TGTGCCACCAGCAGAGATTTGGGAATAGCGGGAGTACTCTACGAGCAGTACTTC.

The rearrangement links TRBV9 to TRBJ1-2, with D perhaps matching TRBD1 (6 bases). CDR1 is SGDLS, CDR2 YYNGEE, per germline. Trimming took off 0 bases at V and 8 bases at J, with 8 bases between the two ends. This CDR3 has 12 residues. Written as DNA, the CDR3 is TGTGCCAGCAGCGTAGTGGGGGCCGGCTACACCTTC. This codes for CASSVVGAGYTF.

The chain is built from TRBV18 and TRBJ2-1; the D gene is possibly TRBD2 (6 bases). The CDR3 is made up of 13 amino acids. The V and J ends lost 1 base and 15 bases respectively, with 16 bases between them. Germline V gives CDR1 KGHSH, CDR2 LQKENI. This CDR3 is CASSPRMTRVLFF. The CDR3 coding sequence is TGTGCCAGCTCACCACGGATGACTAGAGTTCTGTTCTTC.

This clone was picked up a small number of times. V gene TRBV7-9 combines with J gene TRBJ2-1, with 13 positions matching TRBD2. Trimming removed 6 bases from V and 8 bases from J; junction bases left unmatched: 10. The germline V gene has CDR1 SEHNR and CDR2 FQNEAQ (reference sequence). This CDR3 region has 16 residues. The CDR3 DNA reads as TGTGCCAGCAGAGGGGGGACTAGCGGGACTTTCGATGAGCAGTTCTTC. Translation gives CASRGGTSGTFDEQFF.

This clone was recorded a few times. CDR3 amino acids: CASSLRGGGTSYGQPQHF. The CDR3 DNA reads TGTGCCAGCAGTTTACGGGGCGGGGGTACGTCCTACGGGCAGCCCCAGCATTTT. This rearrangement joins TRBV27 to TRBJ1-5; TRBD1 is a possible D gene (5 bases). Germline V CDR1 and CDR2: MNHEY, SMNVEV (reference sequence). The CDR3 contains 18 residues. V dropped 2 bases and J dropped 7 bases, with 24 bases sitting between them.